This passage covers 2 T cell receptor beta chains from one sample sequenced in a study of PD-L1 blockade in urothelial cancer. This table comes from immunoSEQ multiplex PCR, and its TCRdb copy is limited to in-frame clones, with some not included. The table has some 23,000 clones, under 90% seen once. Time point meaning: peripheral blood 6 weeks after treatment start. The sequencing here drew on PBMCs, taken around atezolizumab (anti-PD-L1) treatment. Source of these receptors: a man aged 65-85 years with urothelial cancer.

The V and J genes are TRBV9 and TRBJ1-4; 9 bases fit TRBD1. Unmatched junction bases numbered 8, after V lost 0 bases and J lost 8 bases. CDR1 is SGDLS and CDR2 is YYNGEE in the germline V gene. The CDR3 sequence is 16 residues long. In DNA form, the CDR3 reads TGTGCCAGCAGCGTAGTAGCGGGACAGGGAAGAGAAAAACTGTTTTTT. Translated, it gives CASSVVAGQGREKLFF.

This chain joins TRBV11-2 and TRBJ2-5; a weak D match, TRBD1 (5 bases). This CDR3 has 14 residues. Germline V lookup: CDR1 SGHAT, CDR2 FQNNGV. Trimming removed 5 bases from V and 1 base from J, with 11 bases in between. DNA of the CDR3: TGTGCCAGCAGCCAGTGGACACCCCAAGAGACCCAGTACTTC. It is translated as CASSQWTPQETQYF.